One sample yielded the 27 T cell receptor beta chains listed below, sequenced in a study of T cell changes during pregnancy in multiple sclerosis (dated by TCRdb to the late 2010s). Libraries were made using the immunoSEQ multiplex PCR assay. Here the immuneACCESS table is served through TCRdb, limited to in-frame sequences with V and J called. Missing clones are a known gap in these copies; in checked studies unresolved V genes cover under half, and the rest lacks a known reason. This sample has tens of thousands of clones in its table, and about 91% of those were observed once. The leading ten clones occupy roughly 0.7% of the sample. The sequencing here drew on CD4+ T cells from peripheral blood mononuclear cells, taken in the first trimester of pregnancy. All receptors come from a female donor with multiple sclerosis, enrolled in a pregnancy study.

This clone has a single count. The V call is TRBV5-1, the J call TRBJ2-7; D might be TRBD1 (6 bases). CDR1 SGHRS and CDR2 YFSETQ come from the germline V gene. This CDR3 spans 14 amino acids. V was pared by 4 bases and J by 5 bases, with 16 bases between. CDR3 DNA sequence: TGCGCCAGCAGCGGATCCGGGACACCAGACGAGCAGTACTTC. It yields the protein CASSGSGTPDEQYF. The full variable domain, rest sourced from reference TRBV5-1 and TRBJ2-7, is KAGVTQTPRYLIKTRGQQVTLSCSPISGHRSVSWYQQTPGQGLQFLFEYFSETQRNKGNFPGRFSGRQFSNSRSEMNVSTLELGDSALYLCASSGSGTPDEQYFGPGTRLTVT.

The rearrangement uses TRBV7-3 and TRBJ2-1; TRBD2 aligns across 15 bases. There are 21 residues in the CDR3. V was pared by 5 bases and J by 0 bases, with 14 bases of the junction left unmatched. Germline V gives CDR1 SGHTA, CDR2 FQGTGA. The CDR3 DNA follows: TGTGCCAGCAGCCGTCCTAAACGGACTAGCGGGGGGGAGAGCTCCTACAATGAGCAGTTCTTC. Its translation is CASSRPKRTSGGESSYNEQFF.

The CDR3: CASSGTLRTDTQYF. The CDR3 region has the DNA TGTGCCAGCAGCGGGACACTTCGCACAGATACGCAGTATTTT. V gene TRBV11-1 combines with J gene TRBJ2-3, with D maybe TRBD1 (6 bases). V was trimmed by 5 bases and J by 1 base, leaving 10 bases between them. The CDR3 consists of 14 residues. Germline-derived CDR1 and CDR2 are SGHAT and FQDESV (reference sequence).

The chain joins TRBV7-3 to TRBJ2-1; D remains ambiguous. CDR3 length: 16 residues. CDR1 is SGHTA, CDR2 FQGTGA, per germline. V was shortened by 1 base and J by 0 bases, with 10 bases between the two germline ends. CDR3 region: CASSLNPMSSYNEQFF. DNA of the CDR3: TGTGCCAGCAGCTTAAACCCCATGAGCTCCTACAATGAGCAGTTCTTC.

The V gene is TRBV19, the J gene TRBJ2-4, with no clear D. The ends were cut back, 0 bases at V and 0 bases at J, with 9 bases in the middle. CDR1 LNHDA and CDR2 SQIVND come from the germline V gene (reference sequence). The CDR3 is 16 residues long. The CDR3, as DNA: TGTGCCAGTAGTATAGACACAGCCCTAGCCAAAAACATTCAGTACTTC. Encoded protein: CASSIDTALAKNIQYF.

The CDR3 region has the DNA TGTGCCAGCAGTGATGAGGCTAACACTGAAGCTTTCTTT. Its protein product is CASSDEANTEAFF. V usage is TRBV6-4 and J usage is TRBJ1-1; D unclear. Germline loops: CDR1 MRHNA, CDR2 SNTAGT. The V end was cut by 3 bases, the J end by 2 bases, with 7 bases between. The CDR3 is made up of 13 amino acids.

V is TRBV6-1 and J is TRBJ1-5, with TRBD1 as a possible D gene (6 bases). This CDR3 comprises 13 residues. Trimming cost V 8 bases and J 5 bases, with 13 bases left between them. Germline loops: CDR1 MNHNS, CDR2 SASEGT. CDR3 DNA: TGTGCCAGCGGTAGGACAGACGATCAGCCCCAGCATTTT. Residues: CASGRTDDQPQHF.

DNA for the CDR3: TGCGCCAGCAGTGCCATCGGGACAGGGGTTTCCGGGGAGCTGTTTTTT. This sequence encodes CASSAIGTGVSGELFF. The chain couples TRBV10-2 to TRBJ2-2, with 10 nucleotides matching TRBD1. V lost 4 bases, J lost 6 bases, and 8 bases stayed unmatched. Germline lookup yields CDR1 WSHSY and CDR2 SAAADI. CDR3 length equals 16 residues.

This chain uses TRBV6-4 with TRBJ2-1, with D perhaps TRBD2 (7 bases). Trimming removed 6 bases at V and 7 bases at J, with 10 bases between. Germline V gene data show CDR1 as MRHNA and CDR2 as SNTAGT. CDR3 length: 12 amino acids. The DNA of the CDR3 is TGTGCCAGCAGCGGGGGGCCGAATGAGCAGTTCTTC. Protein: CASSGGPNEQFF.

This chain uses TRBV7-3 with TRBJ1-1; TRBD1 aligns across 9 bases. The J segment lost 1 base and the V segment lost 4 bases, leaving 1 base of the junction unmatched. The CDR3 length is 14 residues. In germline, CDR1 is SGHTA, CDR2 FQGTGA. The chain's CDR3 is CASSWGQGNTEAFF. The CDR3 DNA sequence: TGTGCCAGCAGCTGGGGACAGGGGAACACTGAAGCTTTCTTT.

V usage is TRBV6-1 and J usage is TRBJ1-2; D gene ambiguous. The CDR3 is 13 residues long. Trimming cost V 3 bases and J 3 bases, with 8 bases left between them. Germline CDR1 is MNHNS and CDR2 is SASEGT. The CDR3 loop reads CASSERPHYGYTF. In DNA form, the CDR3 reads TGTGCCAGCAGTGAGAGGCCGCACTATGGCTACACCTTC.

The V gene is TRBV18, the J gene TRBJ1-5; no reliable D call. Germline-derived CDR1 and CDR2 are KGHSH and LQKENI. Trimming removed 3 bases from V and 3 bases from J, with 9 bases in between. The CDR3 is 14 residues long. The chain's CDR3 is CASSPVQANQPQHF. CDR3 DNA: TGTGCCAGCTCACCCGTTCAGGCCAATCAGCCCCAGCATTTT.

This chain connects TRBV10-3 to TRBJ1-1; TRBD1 agrees at 7 bases. The germline gives CDR1 ENHRY, CDR2 SYGVKD. Trimming at V came to 6 bases and at J to 5 bases, leaving 12 bases not matched to a gene. This CDR3 has 15 amino acids. The CDR3 DNA reads as TGTGCCATCAGAACCGACAGGGCGGGGGGAACTGAAGCTTTCTTT. Protein product: CAIRTDRAGGTEAFF.

This sequence joins TRBV9 and TRBJ1-4, with D maybe TRBD1 (6 bases). V lost 1 base to trimming and J lost 5 bases, with 12 bases between them. The CDR3 has 15 residues. The germline CDR1 and CDR2 sequences are SGDLS and YYNGEE. CDR3 protein: CASSVSGDRNEKLFF. The CDR3 coding sequence is TGTGCCAGCAGCGTATCGGGCGACAGGAATGAAAAACTGTTTTTT. The variable domain in full, completed from reference TRBV9 and TRBJ1-4, reads DSGVTQTPKHLITATGQRVTLRCSPRSGDLSVYWYQQSLDQGLQFLIQYYNGEERAKGNILERFSAQQFPDLHSELNLSSLELGDSALYFCASSVSGDRNEKLFFGSGTQLSVL.

This sequence joins TRBV18 and TRBJ1-5; D gene unclear. Trimming stripped 2 bases from V and 4 bases from J, with 6 bases between. The CDR3 has 13 amino acids. CDR1 and CDR2 (germline): KGHSH, LQKENI. DNA of the CDR3: TGTGCCAGCTCACCAGATCAGAATCAGCCCCAGCATTTT. As protein: CASSPDQNQPQHF.

V and J are TRBV9 and TRBJ2-5; 8 bases match TRBD1. CDR1 SGDLS and CDR2 YYNGEE come from the germline V gene. CDR3 length: 15 amino acids. V was pared by 3 bases and J by 2 bases, with 6 bases of the junction left unmatched. This CDR3 is CASSARDRFQETQYF. The CDR3 DNA reads as TGTGCCAGCAGCGCCCGGGACAGGTTTCAAGAGACCCAGTACTTC.

The chain uses TRBV2 and TRBJ2-2; D gene unclear. The CDR3 covers 16 residues. Germline assignment: CDR1 SNHLY and CDR2 FYNNEI. V was shortened by 3 bases and J by 0 bases, with 11 bases between the two germline ends. CDR3 sequence reads: CASSERPWANTGELFF. In DNA form, the CDR3 reads TGTGCCAGCAGTGAGCGGCCATGGGCGAACACCGGGGAGCTGTTTTTT.

V gene TRBV7-2 combines with J gene TRBJ1-6; TRBD1 aligns across 12 bases. V lost 5 bases, J lost 0 bases, and 8 bases stayed unmatched. Germline V CDR1 and CDR2: SGHTA, FQGNSA. CDR3 length equals 19 residues. CDR3 nucleotides: TGTGCCAGCAGCAAAGCGGGACAGGGGGCCCTCTCCTATAATTCACCCCTCCACTTT. This gives the protein CASSKAGQGALSYNSPLHF. The variable domain in full, completed from reference TRBV7-2 and TRBJ1-6, reads GAGVSQSPSNKVTEKGKDVELRCDPISGHTALYWYRQSLGQGLEFLIYFQGNSAPDKSGLPSDRFSAERTGGSVSTLTIQRTQQEDSAVYLCASSKAGQGALSYNSPLHFGNGTRLTVT.

This rearrangement joins TRBV7-9 to TRBJ2-1, with no clear D. CDR1 is SEHNR, CDR2 FQNEAQ, per germline (reference sequence). The CDR3 totals 14 residues. Trimming pared 0 bases from V and 6 bases from J, leaving 9 bases between. The CDR3, as DNA: TGTGCCAGCAGCTTAGCGGCCAGCGTCAATGAGCAGTTCTTC. Its translation: CASSLAASVNEQFF.

V and J are TRBV6-1 and TRBJ1-5; the match to TRBD1 covers 7 bases. CDR1 and CDR2 (germline): MNHNS, SASEGT. The CDR3 is made up of 17 amino acids. With V trimmed by 3 bases and J by 3 bases, 11 bases remained unmatched. The DNA for the CDR3 is TGTGCCAGCAGTGAGGGTATGTTAGGGGGCTTCAATCAGCCCCAGCATTTT. Encoded protein: CASSEGMLGGFNQPQHF.

The V gene is TRBV7-6, the J gene TRBJ1-5, with 8 bases fitting TRBD1. The CDR3 is made up of 13 amino acids. The J segment lost 5 bases and the V segment lost 5 bases, leaving 2 bases of the junction unmatched. The germline V gene encodes CDR1 SGHVS and CDR2 FNYEAQ. The CDR3 here is CASSLTGDQPQHF. The CDR3 bases are TGTGCCAGCAGCCTGACAGGGGATCAGCCCCAGCATTTT.

V and J are TRBV27 and TRBJ1-6; D call uncertain. The germline V gene has CDR1 MNHEY and CDR2 SMNVEV (reference sequence). V lost 8 bases and J lost 5, with 19 bases in between. This CDR3 contains 16 residues. CDR3 in DNA: TGTGCCAGCTCAGTGGAGGGCTCACTAAATAATTCACCCCTCCACTTT. The encoded protein is CASSVEGSLNNSPLHF.

The rearrangement uses TRBV7-2 and TRBJ1-1; tentatively, D is TRBD1 (6 bases). In germline, CDR1 is SGHTA, CDR2 FQGNSA. Trimming stripped 5 bases from V and 3 bases from J, with 13 bases between. CDR3 length: 14 residues. CDR3 amino acids: CASSRRGRDTEAFF. DNA of the CDR3: TGTGCCAGCAGCCGGAGGGGGAGGGACACTGAAGCTTTCTTT. Combining the CDR3 with reference TRBV7-2 and TRBJ1-1 gives the whole variable domain GAGVSQSPSNKVTEKGKDVELRCDPISGHTALYWYRQSLGQGLEFLIYFQGNSAPDKSGLPSDRFSAERTGGSVSTLTIQRTQQEDSAVYLCASSRRGRDTEAFFGQGTRLTVV.

The CDR3 loop reads CASSRRGQGGTEAFF. The CDR3 DNA follows: TGTGCCAGTAGCAGGCGGGGACAGGGAGGGACTGAAGCTTTCTTT. The J gene is TRBJ1-1, the V gene TRBV19, with TRBD1 matching over 9 bases. The CDR3 extends over 15 amino acids. V dropped 6 bases and J dropped 5; count of bases not matched to a gene: 10. Germline V gene sequence: CDR1 LNHDA, CDR2 SQIVND (reference sequence).

The J gene is TRBJ2-3, the V gene TRBV7-2; tentative D call: TRBD1 (5 bases). Germline assignment: CDR1 SGHTA and CDR2 FQGNSA. This CDR3 contains 16 residues. The V end lost 0 bases, the J end lost 1 base, and 11 bases lay between the germline ends. The CDR3 loop is CASSLAGGAGTDTQYF. CDR3 nucleotides: TGTGCCAGCAGCTTAGCAGGTGGGGCGGGCACAGATACGCAGTATTTT.

V usage is TRBV5-5 and J usage is TRBJ1-2; weak D call: TRBD1 (5 bases). Germline values: CDR1 SGHKS, CDR2 YYEKEE (reference sequence). The ends were cut back, 0 bases at V and 5 bases at J, with 11 bases in the middle. The CDR3 totals 14 residues. The CDR3 protein is CASSLGAGRYGYTF. The DNA of the CDR3 is TGTGCCAGCAGCTTGGGGGCAGGGCGGTATGGCTACACCTTC.

This chain connects TRBV30 to TRBJ1-2, with D perhaps matching TRBD1 (6 bases). V was cut by 0 bases and J by 4 bases, with 6 bases left in between. Germline loops: CDR1 GTSNPN, CDR2 SVGIG (reference sequence). CDR3 length: 12 amino acids. CDR3 DNA: TGTGCCTGGAGTGTAGGGGGCTATGGCTACACCTTC. Its translation: CAWSVGGYGYTF. Based on the CDR3 plus reference TRBV30 and TRBJ1-2, the full variable domain is SQTIHQWPATLVQPVGSPLSLECTVEGTSNPNLYWYRQAAGRGLQLLFYSVGIGQISSEVPQNLSASRPQDRQFILSSKKLLLSDSGFYLCAWSVGGYGYTFGSGTRLTVV.